This TCR beta chain stems from a study of response to subunit inactivated influenza vaccine. General study points: The study's authors posited that every seasonal influenza vaccination enlists few new T cells.

This clonotype has just a few counts. Its matching antigen is unknown. The germline gene is not matched at one end of the junction; a read error may be the cause. The germline V gene has CDR1 DFQATT and CDR2 SNEGSKA (reference sequence). The CDR3 has 11 residues. One entry per CDR3 protein results from TCRdb running MiXCR on the RT-PCR reads. The data contain fewer than 350,000 distinct CDR3 sequences, just over 20% of them seen just once; the ten biggest clones take up roughly 10%. This clonotype was sampled from a man between 50 and 75 years old who received an inactivated influenza vaccine. The V gene is TRBV20-1, the J gene TRBJ2-4; D call uncertain. The sequenced sample was PBMCs from blood, obtained less than 22 months after vaccination. CDR3 coding DNA: TGCAGTGCTAGAGATATCCCAGTTACGCACTTC. Protein product: CSARDIPVTHF.